The subject of this entry is one T cell receptor (beta chain). The sample contains more than one DNA sequence encoding this CDR3. The data belong to a study of blood T cell repertoires in COVID-19. Sequenced by immunoSEQ multiplex PCR; TCRdb stores in-frame clones only, minus some. In the table there are hundreds of thousands of clones, about four fifths of which are singletons. The specimen was peripheral blood. This receptor was taken from an older man with acute or convalescent COVID-19.

The CDR3, as DNA: TGTGCCAGCAGTTTATCCAGGGATCAGCCCCAGCATTTT. It codes for CASSLSRDQPQHF. This sequence joins TRBV27 and TRBJ1-5; D is possibly TRBD1 (5 bases). Germline V lookup: CDR1 MNHEY, CDR2 SMNVEV (reference sequence). V was trimmed by 0 bases and J by 5 bases, leaving 5 bases between them. This CDR3 contains 13 residues.